The table lists the clone carrying this T cell receptor beta chain with many counts. What it binds is not known. The CDR3 runs 15 residues. CDR1 and CDR2 (germline): MNHEY, SMNVEV (reference sequence). V was trimmed by 8 bases and J by 0 bases, leaving 15 bases between them. This entry comes from a study of CD8 T cells in ankylosing spondylitis. General study points: The authors found the disease-linked clones to be CD8+ and relatively rare in peripheral blood. In ankylosing spondylitis blood, a motif of seven to nine highly homologous TCR beta variants appeared characteristic. Researchers reportedly found disease-linked clones significantly enriched in matched ankylosing spondylitis synovial fluid. Earlier literature documents some of the motif variants in reactive arthritis synovial fluid and blood.

Quantitative 5'-RACE with molecular barcodes generated TCR beta libraries. In TCRdb, the 5' RACE reads were re-called with MiXCR into one record per CDR3 protein. This sample has 450,000 to 550,000 distinct CDR3 sequences, with approximately 5% found just once. The sequence was obtained from a male donor with ankylosing spondylitis. The chain couples TRBV27 to TRBJ2-3; a possible D gene is TRBD2 (5 bases). Sequencing used blood, either unsorted or a sorted T cell fraction (not recorded which). The CDR3 reads CASLRGLASTDTQYF. CDR3 DNA sequence: TGTGCCAGCCTCCGAGGGCTGGCGAGCACAGATACGCAGTATTTT.